The entry below gives a single TCR beta chain sequence along with its context. Antigen unknown. The sample is drawn from a study of shared clonotypes between healthy human individuals. There are 14 residues in the CDR3. Germline V CDR1 and CDR2: SGDLS, YYNGEE. Trimming pared 0 bases from V and 4 bases from J, leaving 8 bases between. TCRdb's table, derived via immunoSEQ multiplex PCR, lists solely in-frame clones and lacks some. The table lists 640,000 or so clones, around 72% of them singletons, with around 2% in the top ten. Notes on the study in general: How much donors shared clonotypes was expected to be affected by sequencing depth. Non-shared clonotypes showed lower generation probabilities than clonotypes common to all four donors.

V gene TRBV9 combines with J gene TRBJ1-5; D call uncertain. The sequence was collected from a woman aged 25 to 45 in good health. The sample was memory CD4+ T cells sorted from blood. Subset in this sample: CD45RA-negative fraction. CDR3 loop: CASSVAWGNQPQHF. The CDR3 DNA is TGTGCCAGCAGCGTAGCTTGGGGTAATCAGCCCCAGCATTTT.